The rows below give T cell receptor beta chains drawn from one sample of a study of blood T cell repertoires in COVID-19. Data came from immunoSEQ multiplex PCR; TCRdb stores just in-frame clones and leaves some out. The table records under 100,000 clones, roughly four fifths of them present only once. The sample comprised peripheral blood. The receptors were sampled from a woman aged 65 to 85 with acute or convalescent COVID-19. Both conserved end residues are part of each CDR3. Fields, in order: V gene, D gene, J gene, clone size, CDR3 protein, CDR3 DNA. D genes are given only for firm matches. Clone size is stated in some rows and not others, as once, few, many or a class when expanded.

V gene: TRBV5-1
D gene: .
J gene: TRBJ1-1
clone size: .
CDR3 protein: CASSLADWTDIKAFF
CDR3 DNA: TGCGCCAGCAGCTTGGCCGACTGGACAGACATTAAAGCTTTCTTT

V gene: TRBV7-8
D gene: .
J gene: TRBJ1-5
clone size: .
CDR3 protein: CASSLVVAQPQHF
CDR3 DNA: TGTGCCAGCAGCTTAGTGGTCGCGCAGCCCCAGCATTTT

V gene: TRBV3-1/TRBV3-2
D gene: .
J gene: TRBJ1-2
clone size: .
CDR3 protein: CASSEHGTRATDGYTF
CDR3 DNA: TGTGCCAGCAGCGAACATGGGACACGAGCCACGGATGGCTACACCTTC

V gene: TRBV9
D gene: TRBD1
J gene: TRBJ1-2
clone size: once
CDR3 protein: CASRGGQGENGYTF
CDR3 DNA: TGTGCCAGCAGAGGGGGCCAGGGGGAAAATGGCTACACCTTC

V gene: TRBV14
D gene: TRBD2
J gene: TRBJ2-1
clone size: .
CDR3 protein: CASSQDKRGQQFF
CDR3 DNA: TGTGCCAGCAGCCAAGATAAGCGGGGACAGCAGTTCTTC

V gene: TRBV14
D gene: TRBD2
J gene: TRBJ2-1
clone size: .
CDR3 protein: CASRKTGTSNYNEQFF
CDR3 DNA: TGTGCCAGTCGGAAAACCGGGACTAGCAACTACAATGAGCAGTTCTTC

V gene: TRBV28
D gene: TRBD2
J gene: TRBJ2-2
clone size: .
CDR3 protein: CASKELAGNTGELFF
CDR3 DNA: TGTGCCAGCAAAGAGCTAGCGGGAAACACCGGGGAGCTGTTTTTT

V gene: TRBV15
D gene: TRBD1
J gene: TRBJ2-3
clone size: .
CDR3 protein: CATSMTGGLGTDTQYF
CDR3 DNA: TGTGCCACCAGCATGACAGGGGGGTTGGGCACAGATACGCAGTATTTT

V gene: TRBV7-6
D gene: .
J gene: TRBJ1-1
clone size: .
CDR3 protein: CASSPEWNTEAFF
CDR3 DNA: TGTGCCAGCAGCCCCGAGTGGAACACTGAAGCTTTCTTT

V gene: TRBV5-4
D gene: TRBD1
J gene: TRBJ1-1
clone size: .
CDR3 protein: CASSLPGQFTEAFF
CDR3 DNA: TGTGCCAGCAGCTTACCGGGACAGTTCACTGAAGCTTTCTTT

V gene: TRBV28
D gene: TRBD2
J gene: TRBJ2-5
clone size: .
CDR3 protein: CASSERAGGVKTQYF
CDR3 DNA: TGTGCCAGCAGTGAACGAGCGGGGGGGGTGAAGACCCAGTACTTC

V gene: TRBV5-1
D gene: TRBD2
J gene: TRBJ2-1
clone size: .
CDR3 protein: CASSLVAGNNEQFF
CDR3 DNA: TGCGCCAGCAGCCTAGTAGCGGGTAACAATGAGCAGTTCTTC

V gene: TRBV24-1
D gene: .
J gene: TRBJ2-1
clone size: .
CDR3 protein: CATSDSGGSSYNEQFF
CDR3 DNA: TGTGCCACCAGTGATTCTGGTGGCAGCTCCTACAATGAGCAGTTCTTC

V gene: TRBV5-4
D gene: TRBD1
J gene: TRBJ1-2
clone size: .
CDR3 protein: CASGQPGQGNYGYTF
CDR3 DNA: TGTGCCAGCGGCCAACCGGGACAGGGGAACTATGGCTACACCTTC

V gene: TRBV7-9
D gene: .
J gene: TRBJ2-3
clone size: once
CDR3 protein: CASSLVAGGDTQYF
CDR3 DNA: TGTGCCAGCAGCTTAGTAGCAGGGGGGGATACGCAGTATTTT

V gene: TRBV11-3
D gene: .
J gene: TRBJ1-6
clone size: once
CDR3 protein: CASRDQGADSPLHF
CDR3 DNA: TGTGCCAGCAGGGACCAGGGTGCGGATTCACCCCTCCACTTT

V gene: TRBV18
D gene: TRBD1
J gene: TRBJ2-7
clone size: once
CDR3 protein: CASSPGYRGAGEQYF
CDR3 DNA: TGTGCCAGCTCACCAGGATACAGGGGGGCGGGTGAGCAGTACTTC

V gene: TRBV6-6
D gene: TRBD2
J gene: TRBJ2-7
clone size: few
CDR3 protein: CASSYPTSGGREQYF
CDR3 DNA: TGTGCCAGCAGTTACCCGACTAGCGGGGGGCGTGAGCAGTACTTC

V gene: TRBV28
D gene: .
J gene: TRBJ1-3
clone size: few
CDR3 protein: CASRTGGTGNTIYF
CDR3 DNA: TGTGCCAGCAGGACAGGTGGAACTGGAAACACCATATATTTT

V gene: TRBV19
D gene: TRBD1
J gene: TRBJ1-6
clone size: .
CDR3 protein: CASSDLTGGRSPLHF
CDR3 DNA: TGTGCCAGTAGCGACCTGACAGGGGGACGCTCACCCCTCCACTTT

V gene: TRBV5-1
D gene: .
J gene: TRBJ2-5
clone size: .
CDR3 protein: CASSLAGAGETQYF
CDR3 DNA: TGCGCCAGCAGCTTGGCAGGGGCCGGAGAGACCCAGTACTTC

V gene: TRBV11-3
D gene: .
J gene: TRBJ1-3
clone size: .
CDR3 protein: CASSLMSGSSGNTIYF
CDR3 DNA: TGTGCCAGCAGCTTAATGTCGGGGAGCTCTGGAAACACCATATATTTT

V gene: TRBV19
D gene: .
J gene: TRBJ1-2
clone size: .
CDR3 protein: CASTLARANYGYTF
CDR3 DNA: TGTGCCAGTACCCTTGCGAGAGCTAACTATGGCTACACCTTC

V gene: TRBV5-1
D gene: TRBD1
J gene: TRBJ1-6
clone size: .
CDR3 protein: CASSLEGQKNSPLHF
CDR3 DNA: TGCGCCAGCAGCTTGGAGGGACAGAAGAACTCACCCCTCCACTTT

V gene: TRBV20-1
D gene: .
J gene: TRBJ1-4
clone size: .
CDR3 protein: CSASSGEGGKLFF
CDR3 DNA: TGCAGTGCTAGTTCCGGGGAAGGGGGAAAACTGTTTTTT

V gene: TRBV27
D gene: TRBD2
J gene: TRBJ2-5
clone size: .
CDR3 protein: CASSLWGSGGAMPQETQYF
CDR3 DNA: TGTGCCAGCAGTTTATGGGGTAGCGGGGGGGCCATGCCCCAAGAGACCCAGTACTTC

V gene: TRBV5-1
D gene: .
J gene: TRBJ2-2
clone size: .
CDR3 protein: CASSSSQQTGELFF
CDR3 DNA: TGCGCCAGCAGCTCTTCACAGCAGACCGGGGAGCTGTTTTTT

V gene: TRBV14
D gene: .
J gene: TRBJ2-5
clone size: few
CDR3 protein: CASSQGVGLSAETQYF
CDR3 DNA: TGTGCCAGCAGCCAAGGCGTGGGGCTAAGTGCGGAGACCCAGTACTTC

V gene: TRBV9
D gene: .
J gene: TRBJ2-1
clone size: .
CDR3 protein: CASSVELADNEQFF
CDR3 DNA: TGTGCCAGCAGCGTAGAACTAGCTGACAATGAGCAGTTCTTC

V gene: TRBV2
D gene: TRBD1
J gene: TRBJ1-1
clone size: .
CDR3 protein: CASISDRRNTEAFF
CDR3 DNA: TGTGCCAGTATTTCGGACAGGAGGAACACTGAAGCTTTCTTT

V gene: TRBV7-2
D gene: .
J gene: TRBJ2-3
clone size: few
CDR3 protein: CASSFFGQGTDTQYF
CDR3 DNA: TGTGCCAGCAGCTTCTTTGGGCAGGGCACAGATACGCAGTATTTT

V gene: TRBV19
D gene: TRBD1
J gene: TRBJ2-1
clone size: once
CDR3 protein: CASTGQDKMKQFF
CDR3 DNA: TGTGCCAGTACAGGACAGGATAAAATGAAGCAGTTCTTC

V gene: TRBV11-3
D gene: TRBD1
J gene: TRBJ1-3
clone size: .
CDR3 protein: CASSLTEGDSPNHLGNTIYF
CDR3 DNA: TGTGCCAGCAGCTTAACCGAGGGGGACAGTCCCAATCATCTAGGAAACACCATATATTTT

V gene: TRBV5-1
D gene: .
J gene: TRBJ2-4
clone size: few
CDR3 protein: CASSLDGLAKNIQYF
CDR3 DNA: TGCGCCAGCAGCTTGGACGGGTTAGCCAAAAACATTCAGTACTTC

V gene: TRBV7-3
D gene: TRBD1
J gene: TRBJ1-1
clone size: .
CDR3 protein: CASSSDRDTEAFF
CDR3 DNA: TGTGCCAGCAGCTCGGACAGGGACACTGAAGCTTTCTTT

V gene: TRBV7-5
D gene: .
J gene: TRBJ2-1
clone size: once
CDR3 protein: CARSLIELAEYNEQFF
CDR3 DNA: TGTGCCAGAAGCTTAATTGAACTGGCGGAATACAATGAGCAGTTCTTC

V gene: TRBV27
D gene: .
J gene: TRBJ1-3
clone size: .
CDR3 protein: CASSSLTNGNTIYF
CDR3 DNA: TGTGCCAGCAGTTCTCTGACAAACGGAAACACCATATATTTT

V gene: TRBV5-4
D gene: .
J gene: TRBJ2-7
clone size: .
CDR3 protein: CASSLAGDYYEQYF
CDR3 DNA: TGTGCCAGCAGCTTAGCAGGGGACTACTACGAGCAGTACTTC

V gene: TRBV28
D gene: TRBD1
J gene: TRBJ1-5
clone size: .
CDR3 protein: CASWDRGGNQPQHF
CDR3 DNA: TGTGCCAGCTGGGACAGGGGAGGCAATCAGCCCCAGCATTTT

V gene: TRBV29-1
D gene: .
J gene: TRBJ1-6
clone size: .
CDR3 protein: CSVEGPIDKKSPYNSPLHF
CDR3 DNA: TGCAGCGTTGAAGGCCCTATTGATAAAAAAAGCCCCTATAATTCACCCCTCCACTTT

V gene: TRBV11-3
D gene: TRBD1
J gene: TRBJ2-5
clone size: .
CDR3 protein: CASSPAGQGGETQYF
CDR3 DNA: TGTGCCAGCAGCCCAGCGGGACAGGGTGGAGAGACCCAGTACTTC

V gene: TRBV18
D gene: .
J gene: TRBJ1-1
clone size: .
CDR3 protein: CASGAEVHTEAFF
CDR3 DNA: TGTGCTTCCGGCGCCGAGGTGCACACTGAAGCTTTCTTT

V gene: TRBV6-6
D gene: .
J gene: TRBJ2-1
clone size: .
CDR3 protein: CASTDGLYNEQFF
CDR3 DNA: TGTGCCAGCACCGACGGACTTTACAATGAGCAGTTCTTC

V gene: TRBV7-6
D gene: .
J gene: TRBJ1-5
clone size: .
CDR3 protein: CASSLSDTGTSNQPQHF
CDR3 DNA: TGTGCCAGCAGCTTATCCGATACAGGTACGAGCAATCAGCCCCAGCATTTT

V gene: TRBV12-5
D gene: .
J gene: TRBJ1-5
clone size: .
CDR3 protein: CASGGETSNQPQHF
CDR3 DNA: TGTGCTAGTGGCGGTGAAACTAGCAATCAGCCCCAGCATTTT

V gene: TRBV29-1
D gene: .
J gene: TRBJ2-5
clone size: once
CDR3 protein: CSAFEQTQYF
CDR3 DNA: TGCAGCGCTTTTGAGCAGACCCAGTACTTC

V gene: TRBV19
D gene: .
J gene: TRBJ1-5
clone size: .
CDR3 protein: CASSGGGSNQPQHF
CDR3 DNA: TGTGCCAGTAGTGGAGGTGGTAGCAATCAGCCCCAGCATTTT

V gene: TRBV5-1
D gene: TRBD2
J gene: TRBJ2-1
clone size: .
CDR3 protein: CASSVTSANNEQFF
CDR3 DNA: TGCGCCAGCAGCGTGACTAGCGCAAACAATGAGCAGTTCTTC

V gene: TRBV7-8
D gene: TRBD2
J gene: TRBJ2-3
clone size: .
CDR3 protein: CASSPGGLAGDTDTQYF
CDR3 DNA: TGTGCCAGCAGCCCAGGGGGACTAGCGGGGGACACAGATACGCAGTATTTT

V gene: TRBV29-1
D gene: .
J gene: TRBJ2-1
clone size: .
CDR3 protein: CSVILLQGSEDEQFF
CDR3 DNA: TGCAGCGTTATTTTATTACAGGGAAGTGAGGATGAGCAGTTCTTC

V gene: TRBV29-1
D gene: TRBD1
J gene: TRBJ1-2
clone size: .
CDR3 protein: CSVAEGAYGYTF
CDR3 DNA: TGCAGCGTTGCGGAGGGGGCATATGGCTACACCTTC

V gene: TRBV11-1
D gene: .
J gene: TRBJ2-5
clone size: .
CDR3 protein: CASSLRGETQYF
CDR3 DNA: TGTGCCAGCAGCTTACGAGGGGAGACCCAGTACTTC

V gene: TRBV2
D gene: TRBD2
J gene: TRBJ2-7
clone size: .
CDR3 protein: CASSVGTSIYEQYF
CDR3 DNA: TGTGCCAGCAGTGTGGGGACTAGTATCTACGAGCAGTACTTC

V gene: TRBV5-1
D gene: TRBD2
J gene: TRBJ2-5
clone size: .
CDR3 protein: CASSLRLAGSQETQYF
CDR3 DNA: TGCGCCAGCAGCTTACGACTAGCGGGGAGCCAAGAGACCCAGTACTTC

V gene: TRBV5-8
D gene: .
J gene: TRBJ2-1
clone size: .
CDR3 protein: CASSSGTLAYNEQFF
CDR3 DNA: TGTGCCAGCAGTTCAGGTACCCTAGCATACAATGAGCAGTTCTTC